These 16 T cell receptor beta chains were sequenced from one sample in a study of shared clonotypes between healthy human individuals. Generated by immunoSEQ multiplex PCR, the TCRdb table keeps only in-frame clones and is missing some. Among 2 million to 3 million clones, roughly 93% were seen once, and the ten largest hold more than 0.35%. Specimen: naive CD4+ T cells from PBMCs. Subset defined: CD45RA+ positively selected. The receptors stem from a man younger than 30 in good health. Some clones in this sample may be carry-over from other donors' samples.

The chain joins TRBV28 to TRBJ1-1; D call uncertain. V was clipped by 8 bases and J by 1 base, with 5 bases between them. The V gene's germline CDR1 is MDHEN and CDR2 SYDVKM. This CDR3 has 11 amino acids. CDR3 residues: CASEANTEAFF. The CDR3 nucleotides are TGTGCCAGCGAGGCGAACACTGAAGCTTTCTTT.

The chain combines TRBV19 with TRBJ1-2; D is possibly TRBD1 (6 bases). Trimming took 3 bases from V and 2 from J, leaving 13 bases between them. Per germline, CDR1 LNHDA and CDR2 SQIVND (reference sequence). The CDR3 runs to 15 residues. As DNA, the CDR3 is TGTGCCAGTAGTATGCTAAACAGGGAAAACTATGGCTACACCTTC. Amino acid sequence: CASSMLNRENYGYTF.

This chain links TRBV27 with TRBJ2-7; TRBD1 agrees at 8 bases. The CDR3 consists of 15 residues. Germline V gene data show CDR1 as MNHEY and CDR2 as SMNVEV (reference sequence). J lost 3 bases, V lost 5 bases, and 9 bases had no gene match. CDR3 DNA: TGTGCCAGCAGTCCCGATGGACAGGGAGACTACGAGCAGTACTTC. Its protein product is CASSPDGQGDYEQYF.

The rearrangement joins TRBV7-9 to TRBJ2-3, with 10 positions matching TRBD2. Trimming took 4 bases from V and 5 from J; bases not matched to a gene: 18. This CDR3 has 19 amino acids. Germline V gene data show CDR1 as SEHNR and CDR2 as FQNEAQ (reference sequence). The CDR3 DNA reads TGTGCCAGCAGCTACCCAACCATGACTAGCGGGCAAACACGAGATACGCAGTATTTT. It encodes CASSYPTMTSGQTRDTQYF.

This chain links TRBV5-4 with TRBJ2-7; possible D gene TRBD2, 5 bases. Germline values: CDR1 SGHNT, CDR2 YYREEE (reference sequence). The CDR3 runs 15 residues. V gave up 2 bases and J gave up 0 bases, with 12 bases separating them. This CDR3 reads CASSFPGRSSYEQYF. The CDR3, as DNA: TGTGCCAGCAGCTTCCCGGGGAGAAGCTCCTACGAGCAGTACTTC.

This clone appeared a single time. The rearrangement joins TRBV7-2 to TRBJ2-1, with 16 bases matching TRBD2. The CDR3 totals 19 residues. J lost 4 bases, V lost 5 bases, and 11 bases had no gene match. CDR1 and CDR2 from the germline V gene are SGHTA and FQGNSA. CDR3 sequence reads: CASSLGTSGRAPRYNEQFF. CDR3 coding DNA: TGTGCCAGCAGCCTCGGGACTAGCGGGAGGGCCCCGCGATACAATGAGCAGTTCTTC. The full variable domain, completed using reference TRBV7-2 and TRBJ2-1, is GAGVSQSPSNKVTEKGKDVELRCDPISGHTALYWYRQSLGQGLEFLIYFQGNSAPDKSGLPSDRFSAERTGGSVSTLTIQRTQQEDSAVYLCASSLGTSGRAPRYNEQFFGPGTRLTVL.

The CDR3: CASSAARVGRTDTQYF. As DNA, the CDR3 is TGCGCCAGCAGTGCCGCGAGGGTAGGGAGGACAGATACGCAGTATTTT. This rearrangement joins TRBV10-1 to TRBJ2-3, with D tentatively TRBD2 (6 bases). CDR3 length equals 16 residues. V was pared by 4 bases and J by 3 bases, with 17 bases between. CDR1 is WNHNN, CDR2 SYGVQD, per germline (reference sequence).

The V gene is TRBV5-6, the J gene TRBJ2-3; D perhaps matches TRBD1 (5 bases). The CDR3 runs 13 residues. Germline assignment: CDR1 SGHDT and CDR2 YYEEEE. V shed 6 bases and J shed 2 bases, with 10 bases lying between them. CDR3 in DNA: TGTGCCAGCAAGGGGCTTGCCACAGATACGCAGTATTTT. It yields the protein CASKGLATDTQYF.

CDR3 residues: CASSLQGRVGLDTGELFF. The CDR3 DNA is TGCGCCAGCAGCTTGCAGGGAAGGGTAGGACTGGACACCGGGGAGCTGTTTTTT. This rearrangement joins TRBV5-1 to TRBJ2-2; perhaps D is TRBD1 or TRBD2 (5 bases each). This CDR3 comprises 18 residues. The V end lost 1 base, the J end lost 3 bases, and 19 bases lay between the germline ends. Germline loops: CDR1 SGHRS, CDR2 YFSETQ.

CDR3: CASSFVGAKNIQYF. The CDR3 DNA reads TGTGCCAGCAGTTTTGTGGGAGCCAAAAACATTCAGTACTTC. J is TRBJ2-4 and V is TRBV28; no reliable D call. Deletions cut 3 bases from V and 0 bases from J, with 6 bases between. CDR3 length equals 14 residues. From germline, CDR1 is MDHEN and CDR2 SYDVKM.

The chain employs TRBV18 and TRBJ2-6; possibly TRBD1 or TRBD2 for D (6 bases each). Trimming removed 3 bases at V and 2 bases at J, with 20 bases between. CDR1 KGHSH and CDR2 LQKENI come from the germline V gene. This CDR3 is 19 amino acids long. The CDR3 nucleotides read TGTGCCAGCTCACCGGGCAGGGGAGGACTGATTGCTGGGGCCAACGTCCTGACTTTC. Its protein product is CASSPGRGGLIAGANVLTF.

The genes are TRBV5-1 and TRBJ2-1, with no clear D. The CDR3 has 15 amino acids. The germline CDR1 and CDR2 sequences are SGHRS and YFSETQ. V was pared by 4 bases and J by 8 bases, with 19 bases between. The CDR3 reads CASSLSNYGGHEQFF. CDR3 DNA sequence: TGCGCCAGCAGCCTATCCAACTACGGTGGGCATGAGCAGTTCTTC.

Remarks on this clone: Other nucleotide sequences from this sample produce the same CDR3. This rearrangement joins TRBV5-1 to TRBJ2-7; D is possibly TRBD2 (5 bases). Looked up from germline, CDR1 is SGHRS and CDR2 is YFSETQ. The CDR3 runs to 15 residues. Trimming took off 4 bases at V and 2 bases at J, with 16 bases between the two ends. The CDR3, as DNA: TGCGCCAGCAGCCCGCTGGCGAGCGGAACCTACGAGCAGTACTTC. This sequence encodes CASSPLASGTYEQYF.

The V gene is TRBV4-1, the J gene TRBJ2-3, with 8 bases matching TRBD2. CDR1 is MGHRA and CDR2 is YSYEKL in the germline V gene. The ends lost 5 bases at V and 2 bases at J; junction bases unmatched: 6. This CDR3 has 15 residues. The CDR3 nucleotides are TGCGCCAGCAGCACGCGGGAGGCGAACACAGATACGCAGTATTTT. Translation gives CASSTREANTDTQYF.

This clone was seen a single time. Compared with germline, one end of the junction differs, possibly owing to a read error. This rearrangement joins TRBV7-6 to TRBJ2-7; possibly TRBD2 for D (5 bases). The length of the CDR3 is 15 residues. The germline V gene encodes CDR1 SGHVS and CDR2 FNYEAQ. This CDR3 is CASTLNEQEAPQQYF. The CDR3 DNA reads TGTGCCAGCACCTTAAACGAGCAGGAGGCCCCACAGCAGTACTTC.

The chain has TRBV28 and TRBJ1-1; possibly TRBD1 for D (5 bases). Trimming removed 1 base from V and 1 base from J, with 10 bases in between. The CDR3 contains 15 residues. Germline lookup yields CDR1 MDHEN and CDR2 SYDVKM. For the CDR3, the DNA is TGTGCCAGCAGTTTATACGGGGCCTCGAACACTGAAGCTTTCTTT. Its translation is CASSLYGASNTEAFF.